Listed here are 8 T cell receptor beta chains from one sample, sequenced in a study of T cells after yellow fever vaccination (dated by TCRdb to about 2019). The library was generated by 5' RACE. Sequenced on an Illumina HiSeq 2500. The public reads were run again by TCRdb, first through fastp at Q25 and then through MiXCR, and only productive beta chains were kept. Every distinct CDR3 protein forms one entry, paired with its most common genes and DNA. The sample table records around 100,000 distinct CDR3 sequences; 6.5% to 9% of these occur just once. The top ten clones comprise roughly 27% of the sample. What this sample's treatment or condition label stands for: live attenuated yellow fever vaccine strain. Material: CD8+ T cells sorted from PBMCs, obtained 45 days after the yellow fever booster vaccination. The receptors shown here come from a man aged 25 to 45 who received the YFV17D yellow fever vaccine.

This clonotype was counted ten times or more. J is TRBJ2-2 and V is TRBV6-2 or TRBV6-3; D ambiguous. Trimming shortened V by 2 bases and J by 6 bases, and 13 bases separated the two germline ends. There are 15 residues in the CDR3. CDR1 is MNHEY, CDR2 SVGEGT, per germline. CDR3 DNA sequence: TGTGCCAGCAGTTACGCCAGCTGGGCCCCCGGGGAGCTGTTTTTT. Amino acids: CASSYASWAPGELFF.

Many counts were recorded for this clonotype. The chain uses TRBV20-1 and TRBJ2-7; D is possibly TRBD1 (5 bases). V was shortened by 5 bases and J by 0 bases, with 14 bases between the two germline ends. The CDR3 consists of 14 residues. The germline V gene has CDR1 DFQATT and CDR2 SNEGSKA (reference sequence). The CDR3 DNA reads TGCAGTGCTTCGAGGACACAGAGCTCCTACGAGCAGTACTTC. The encoded protein is CSASRTQSSYEQYF.

V gene TRBV4-2 combines with J gene TRBJ2-1; 13 bases align to TRBD2. Trimming removed 4 bases from V and 1 base from J; junction bases left unmatched: 10. There are 19 residues in the CDR3. CDR1 and CDR2 from the germline V gene are LGHNA and YNFKEQ. CDR3 nucleotide sequence: TGTGCCAGCAGCCCAAGGACTAGCGGGAGTCTTTTGTCCTACAATGAGCAGTTCTTC. Its translation: CASSPRTSGSLLSYNEQFF.

This clonotype was seen just once. The chain combines TRBV10-2 with TRBJ2-3; 8 bases are a match to TRBD2. Germline CDR1 is WSHSY and CDR2 is SAAADI. CDR3 length equals 13 residues. Unmatched junction bases numbered 3, after V lost 7 bases and J lost 3 bases. The CDR3 DNA is TGCGCCAGCACAGCGGGAGTGACAGATACGCAGTATTTT. Its translation: CASTAGVTDTQYF.

CDR3 loop: CASSISAGSLNEQFF. The CDR3 nucleotides read TGTGCCAGTAGTATCTCGGCCGGGAGCCTCAATGAGCAGTTCTTC. The V gene is TRBV19, the J gene TRBJ2-1, with D maybe TRBD2 (6 bases). The CDR3 loop spans 15 amino acids. From germline, CDR1 is LNHDA and CDR2 SQIVND (reference sequence). The V and J ends lost 3 bases and 6 bases respectively, with 15 bases between them.

This clonotype was seen repeatedly, ten times or more. The chain has TRBV7-2 and TRBJ2-7; D might be TRBD1 or TRBD2, each matching 5 bases. V dropped 1 base and J dropped 3 bases, with 13 bases sitting between them. The CDR3 loop spans 15 amino acids. The germline V gene has CDR1 SGHTA and CDR2 FQGNSA. The CDR3 DNA is TGTGCCAGCAGCTTAGGTCTGGGGGTAGGCTACGAGCAGTACTTC. It translates to CASSLGLGVGYEQYF.

This clonotype was seen repeatedly, ten times or more. CDR3 protein: CASRDREENEQFF. The CDR3 coding sequence is TGTGCCAGCAGGGACAGGGAGGAGAATGAGCAGTTCTTC. The rearrangement links TRBV11-2 to TRBJ2-1, with 8 bases lining up with TRBD1. This CDR3 has 13 residues. Germline V gene lookup returns CDR1 SGHAT and CDR2 FQNNGV. V trimming: 6 bases; J trimming: 7 bases; junction bases outside the gene matches: 5.

This clonotype was detected many times. This chain joins TRBV7-2 and TRBJ2-5; D is perhaps TRBD2 (6 bases). Germline CDR1 is SGHTA and CDR2 is FQGNSA. Trimming removed 6 bases at V and 2 bases at J, with 13 bases between. This CDR3 has 14 amino acids. CDR3 sequence reads: CASSIVGGQETQYF. CDR3 nucleotides: TGTGCCAGCAGTATCGTCGGGGGACAAGAGACCCAGTACTTC.